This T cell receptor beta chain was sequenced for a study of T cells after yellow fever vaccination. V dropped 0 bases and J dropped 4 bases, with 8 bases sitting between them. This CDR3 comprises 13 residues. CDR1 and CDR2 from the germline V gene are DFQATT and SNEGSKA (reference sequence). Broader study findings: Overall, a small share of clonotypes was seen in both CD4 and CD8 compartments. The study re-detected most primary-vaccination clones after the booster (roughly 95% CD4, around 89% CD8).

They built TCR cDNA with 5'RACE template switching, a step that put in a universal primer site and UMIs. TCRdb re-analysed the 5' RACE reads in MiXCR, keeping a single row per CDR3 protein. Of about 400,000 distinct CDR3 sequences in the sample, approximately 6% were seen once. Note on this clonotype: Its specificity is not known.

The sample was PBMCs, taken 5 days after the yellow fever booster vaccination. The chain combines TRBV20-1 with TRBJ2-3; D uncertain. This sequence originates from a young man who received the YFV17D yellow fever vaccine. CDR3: CSARDPTADTQYF. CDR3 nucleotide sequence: TGCAGTGCTAGAGATCCCACGGCAGATACGCAGTATTTT.